This T cell receptor beta chain was sequenced in a study of T cells after yellow fever vaccination. The study's findings and limits: Weaker, the secondary response had a peak occurring faster, on day 5 versus 15. Post-booster repertoires again held most primary-vaccination clones (roughly 96% CD4, about 90% CD8).

This clonotype was seen only a few times. Its cognate antigen is unknown. The CDR3 contains 17 residues. Trimming removed 0 bases at V and 1 base at J, with 12 bases between. Germline V lookup: CDR1 LNHDA, CDR2 SQIVND (reference sequence). TCR cDNA, made by 5'RACE template switching, carried an added universal primer site and UMIs. TCRdb fed the 5' RACE reads into MiXCR, producing one record per CDR3 protein. The repertoire includes over 150,000 distinct CDR3 sequences, about 6.2% of them detected once, and less than 3.5% sits in the top ten. The clonotype originates from a man between 18 and 35 years old who received the YFV17D yellow fever vaccine. Sequencing used CD4+ T cells sorted from PBMCs, obtained on the day of the first yellow fever vaccination. The V gene is TRBV19, the J gene TRBJ2-2; the D gene is possibly TRBD1 (5 bases). CDR3 region: CASSIDWGRENTGELFF. In DNA, the CDR3 is TGTGCCAGTAGTATAGATTGGGGCAGGGAGAACACCGGGGAGCTGTTTTTT.